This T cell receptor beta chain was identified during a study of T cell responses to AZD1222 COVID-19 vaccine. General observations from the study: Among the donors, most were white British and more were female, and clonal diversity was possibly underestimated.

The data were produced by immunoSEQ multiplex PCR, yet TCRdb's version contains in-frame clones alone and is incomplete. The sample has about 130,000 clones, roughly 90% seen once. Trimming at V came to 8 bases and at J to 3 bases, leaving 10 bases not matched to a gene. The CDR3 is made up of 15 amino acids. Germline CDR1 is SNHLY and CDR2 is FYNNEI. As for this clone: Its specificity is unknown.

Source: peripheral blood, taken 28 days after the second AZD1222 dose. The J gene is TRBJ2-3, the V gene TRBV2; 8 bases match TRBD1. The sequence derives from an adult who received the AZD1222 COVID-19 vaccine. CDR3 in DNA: TGTGCCAGCGTAAAGACAGGGGTGGTGACAGATACGCAGTATTTT. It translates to CASVKTGVVTDTQYF.